Below are 18 T cell receptor beta chains sequenced from a single sample in a study of T cell clonotyping in hematopoietic cell transplantation (dated by TCRdb to about 2021). Library preparation employed the immunoSEQ multiplex PCR assay. Drawn from immuneACCESS, this table holds only the in-frame rearrangements with V and J called that TCRdb kept. Clones are partly lost; checked studies trace under half to an unresolved V gene and leave the rest unexplained. Across this sample there are roughly 5,400 clones, with roughly 84% seen only once. 3.5% to 4.5% of the sample is in the top ten clones. The time point label, read with the paper, signifies: recipient sample about 28 days before transplant, after cytoreduction. The sample consisted of peripheral blood mononuclear cells, taken before stem cell transplant. The receptors here all came from a man in his fifties or sixties with acute myeloid leukemia. Some clones in this sample may be carry-over from other donors' samples.

This chain uses TRBV5-6 with TRBJ2-3; possibly TRBD2 for D (5 bases). V lost 1 base and J 3 bases, leaving 12 bases between the germline ends. Germline V gives CDR1 SGHDT, CDR2 YYEEEE. The CDR3 loop spans 15 amino acids. In DNA form, the CDR3 reads TGTGCCAGCAGCTTGCCCACACGGGGTACAGATACGCAGTATTTT. It codes for CASSLPTRGTDTQYF.

The chain uses TRBV5-8 and TRBJ1-4; D perhaps matches TRBD1 (6 bases). In germline, CDR1 is SGHTS, CDR2 YDEGEE. V lost 5 bases and J 5 bases, leaving 16 bases between the germline ends. The CDR3 extends over 15 amino acids. In DNA, the CDR3 is TGTGCCAGCAGTCCCGGGGGCAATCACAATGAAAAACTGTTTTTT. This sequence encodes CASSPGGNHNEKLFF.

The chain combines TRBV6-1 with TRBJ1-2; D unresolved. The ends were cut back, 2 bases at V and 5 bases at J, with 24 bases in the middle. The germline V gene encodes CDR1 MNHNS and CDR2 SASEGT. The CDR3 has 18 residues. For the CDR3, the DNA is TGTGCCAGCAGTGAAAGTATTATTGGATATCGGGCAGAGTATGGCTACACCTTC. Its protein is CASSESIIGYRAEYGYTF.

V usage is TRBV18 and J usage is TRBJ2-7; D gene unclear. The CDR3 length is 17 residues. The V end was cut by 3 bases, the J end by 0 bases, with 18 bases between. Germline V gene data show CDR1 as KGHSH and CDR2 as LQKENI. CDR3 loop: CASSPQGQELPSYEQYF. In DNA, the CDR3 is TGTGCCAGCTCACCGCAAGGTCAGGAGTTACCCTCCTACGAGCAGTACTTC.

V usage is TRBV4-3 and J usage is TRBJ1-5; D unclear. V was trimmed by 1 base and J by 2 bases, leaving 9 bases between them. Germline CDR1 and CDR2: LGHNA and YSLEER. The CDR3 length is 15 residues. Written as DNA, the CDR3 is TGCGCCAGCAGCCAAGGCGGGTTGGGCAATCAGCCCCAGCATTTT. Translated, it gives CASSQGGLGNQPQHF.

The chain carries TRBV4-1 and TRBJ2-3, with TRBD2 as a possible D gene (6 bases). V lost 2 bases, J lost 3 bases, and 15 bases lay in between. The CDR3 runs 16 residues. Germline V gene data show CDR1 as MGHRA and CDR2 as YSYEKL. CDR3: CASSQRPTRGTDTQYF. CDR3 in DNA: TGCGCCAGCAGCCAACGTCCGACTCGGGGGACAGATACGCAGTATTTT.

The sample holds one count of this clone. The genes are TRBV7-9 and TRBJ2-4; TRBD1 or TRBD2 may be the D gene (5 bases each). CDR3 length: 17 amino acids. Germline CDR1 reads SEHNR; CDR2 reads FQNEAQ (reference sequence). Between the trimmed V and J ends, which lost 5 bases and 6 bases, there was a span of 23 bases. The CDR3 nucleotides read TGTGCCAGCAGCCTCCCTAGGGCAGGGAGTGGTGGAAACATTCAGTACTTC. It translates to CASSLPRAGSGGNIQYF.

The chain employs TRBV11-3 and TRBJ2-7, with D tentatively TRBD1 (6 bases). The CDR3 is made up of 13 amino acids. Trimming pared 5 bases from V and 7 bases from J, leaving 15 bases between. The germline V gene encodes CDR1 SGHNT and CDR2 YENEEA. The CDR3 spells CASSPGTPLEQYF. As DNA, the CDR3 is TGTGCCAGCAGCCCCGGGACACCCTTAGAGCAGTACTTC.

This clone was counted a few times. V gene TRBV19 combines with J gene TRBJ2-7; no definite D call. CDR3 size: 12 residues. V was cut by 3 bases and J by 3 bases, with 6 bases left in between. The germline V gene encodes CDR1 LNHDA and CDR2 SQIVND (reference sequence). CDR3 nucleotides: TGTGCCAGTAGTATGGGAAGCTACGAGCAGTACTTC. This encodes CASSMGSYEQYF.

This sequence joins TRBV30 and TRBJ1-6, with 10 bases matching TRBD1. This CDR3 is 15 amino acids long. The germline gives CDR1 GTSNPN, CDR2 SVGIG (reference sequence). The trim removed 1 base at V and 9 bases at J, leaving 6 bases unmatched. CDR3 nucleotides: TGTGCCTGGAGTGGACAGGGGGCGCGTTTTTCACCCCTCCACTTT. This codes for CAWSGQGARFSPLHF.

In its sample, this clone was seen once. V and J are TRBV9 and TRBJ1-3; the D is unclear. The length of the CDR3 is 17 residues. Per the germline V gene, CDR1 is SGDLS and CDR2 is YYNGEE. V was pared by 3 bases and J by 0 bases, with 16 bases between. CDR3 region: CASSAYSPISSGNTIYF. For the CDR3, the DNA is TGTGCCAGCAGCGCCTACAGTCCCATCAGCTCTGGAAACACCATATATTTT.

The rearrangement links TRBV7-2 to TRBJ2-5; D not resolved. The V and J ends lost 4 bases and 0 bases respectively, with 12 bases between them. CDR3 length equals 15 residues. The germline V gene encodes CDR1 SGHTA and CDR2 FQGNSA. In nucleotides, the CDR3 is TGTGCCAGCAGCTCCGCCGGATCGTACCAAGAGACCCAGTACTTC. Amino acids: CASSSAGSYQETQYF.

This chain joins TRBV20-1 and TRBJ2-3; no firm D call. The length of the CDR3 is 11 residues. Germline CDR1 DFQATT, CDR2 SNEGSKA (reference sequence). Trimming removed 6 bases at V and 4 bases at J, with 8 bases between. In DNA form, the CDR3 reads TGCAGTGCCCAGAGACCAGATACGCAGTATTTT. Residues: CSAQRPDTQYF.

The chain links TRBV18 to TRBJ1-2, with no clear D. The CDR3 length is 13 residues. Trimming pared 0 bases from V and 4 bases from J, leaving 6 bases between. In germline, CDR1 is KGHSH, CDR2 LQKENI. The CDR3 DNA reads as TGTGCCAGCTCACCACCGGACGGCTATGGCTACACCTTC. Protein product: CASSPPDGYGYTF.

The chain recombines TRBV5-4 with TRBJ2-7; D remains unclear. There are 10 residues in the CDR3. Between the trimmed V and J ends, which lost 2 bases and 3 bases, there was a span of 0 bases. CDR1 is SGHNT and CDR2 is YYREEE in the germline V gene (reference sequence). The DNA of the CDR3 is TGTGCCAGCAGCTTCTACGAGCAGTACTTC. Encoded protein: CASSFYEQYF.

This chain connects TRBV28 to TRBJ2-1, with D unclear. Germline V CDR1 and CDR2: MDHEN, SYDVKM. With 7 bases removed from V and 2 bases from J, the gap between germline ends came to 15 bases. The CDR3 is 15 residues long. This CDR3 is CASTKRVGTYNEQFF. The CDR3 nucleotides are TGTGCCAGCACTAAAAGGGTGGGGACCTACAATGAGCAGTTCTTC.

The CDR3 sequence: CASSGNRGRGYGYTF. In DNA, the CDR3 is TGTGCCAGCAGCGGCAACAGGGGGCGCGGGTATGGCTACACCTTC. The genes are TRBV11-3 and TRBJ1-2; 9 bases are a match to TRBD1. After removal of 5 bases from V and 5 bases from J, the junction contained 9 bases not matched to a gene. The CDR3 covers 15 residues. From germline, CDR1 is SGHNT and CDR2 YENEEA.

This CDR3 is CASSLRGGDTEAFF. CDR3 in DNA: TGTGCCAGCAGCTTGCGGGGTGGTGACACTGAAGCTTTCTTT. This chain joins TRBV5-6 and TRBJ1-1; D gene uncertain. V was pared by 1 base and J by 3 bases, with 10 bases between. Looked up from germline, CDR1 is SGHDT and CDR2 is YYEEEE. The CDR3 loop spans 14 amino acids. The full variable domain, completed using reference TRBV5-6 and TRBJ1-1, is DAGVTQSPTHLIKTRGQQVTLRCSPKSGHDTVSWYQQALGQGPQFIFQYYEEEERQRGNFPDRFSGHQFPNYSSELNVNALLLGDSALYLCASSLRGGDTEAFFGQGTRLTVV.